This T cell receptor beta chain was documented in a study of T cell changes during pregnancy in multiple sclerosis. TCRdb's table, derived via immunoSEQ multiplex PCR, lists solely in-frame clones and lacks some. The repertoire holds 43,000 or so clones, with 70% to 90% as singletons. Germline lookup yields CDR1 WSHSY and CDR2 SAAADI. V shed 6 bases and J 0 bases; nucleotides not matched to a gene: 5. The CDR3 is made up of 14 amino acids. The sample consisted of peripheral blood, taken in the first trimester of pregnancy. The V gene is TRBV10-2, the J gene TRBJ2-7, with 7 bases fitting TRBD1. This receptor was identified in a female donor with multiple sclerosis, enrolled in a pregnancy study. The CDR3 region is CASSSDRFSYEQYF. The CDR3 DNA reads TGCGCCAGCAGCTCGGACAGGTTCTCCTACGAGCAGTACTTC.